This passage covers 11 T cell receptor beta chains from one sample sequenced in a study of human thymus T cells. Repertoires were generated with immunoSEQ multiplex PCR, while TCRdb's copy carries only in-frame clones and drops some. Found here are around 120,000 clones, around 94% of them singletons; the top ten hold less than 0.03%. Resections were taken during corrective heart surgery, and the thymus tissue came from these. The sequenced material came from thymus tissue. The receptors were gathered from a boy in the first two years of life with a congenital heart defect but otherwise immunologically healthy.

The rearrangement uses TRBV7-4 and TRBJ1-5; 7 positions agree with TRBD1. The CDR3 sequence is 15 residues long. Looked up from germline, CDR1 is SGHVT and CDR2 is SQSDAQ. The V segment lost 5 bases and the J segment 2 bases; nucleotides outside the gene matches: 6. Here the CDR3 DNA reads TGTGCCAGCAGCAGACAGGGTCGTGGCAATCAGCCCCAGCATTTT. Encoded protein: CASSRQGRGNQPQHF.

The V gene is TRBV30, the J gene TRBJ2-3; D is ambiguous. CDR3 length: 12 amino acids. The V and J ends lost 0 bases and 5 bases respectively, with 6 bases between them. Germline loops: CDR1 GTSNPN, CDR2 SVGIG (reference sequence). This CDR3 reads CAWSVRGDTQYF. Written as DNA, the CDR3 is TGTGCCTGGAGTGTACGTGGAGATACGCAGTATTTT.

The gene calls are TRBV28 and TRBJ2-1; tentative D call: TRBD1 (6 bases). The V end lost 4 bases, the J end lost 2 bases, and 18 bases lay between the germline ends. Germline V gives CDR1 MDHEN, CDR2 SYDVKM. The CDR3 is 17 amino acids. CDR3 region: CASSSPSDRRTYNEQFF. DNA for the CDR3: TGTGCCAGCAGTTCCCCTTCAGACAGGCGGACCTACAATGAGCAGTTCTTC.

DNA of the CDR3: TGCGCCAGCAGCCAAGAACCCCGCGGGACTAGTTCGGAGACCCAGTACTTC. It is translated as CASSQEPRGTSSETQYF. The V call is TRBV4-1, the J call TRBJ2-5, with 8 bases lining up with TRBD2. V lost 0 bases to trimming and J lost 5 bases; unmatched junction nucleotides: 11. Looked up from germline, CDR1 is MGHRA and CDR2 is YSYEKL. The CDR3 is 17 residues long.

The chain couples TRBV4-3 to TRBJ2-3; the match to TRBD2 covers 8 bases. After removal of 2 bases from V and 6 bases from J, the junction contained 13 bases not matched to a gene. This CDR3 is built from 17 residues. Germline CDR1 is LGHNA and CDR2 is YSLEER. CDR3 loop: CASSQHWKRGLRDTQYF. For the CDR3, the DNA is TGCGCCAGCAGCCAACATTGGAAGCGGGGGCTCCGGGATACGCAGTATTTT.

The V gene is TRBV4-1, the J gene TRBJ2-7, with a tentative D call TRBD1 (5 bases). The CDR3 runs 13 residues. The ends were cut back, 2 bases at V and 5 bases at J, with 10 bases in the middle. Looked up from germline, CDR1 is MGHRA and CDR2 is YSYEKL. The CDR3 sequence is CASSQPRGNEQYF. The DNA of the CDR3 is TGCGCCAGCAGCCAACCAAGGGGAAACGAGCAGTACTTC.

The rearrangement joins TRBV4-1 to TRBJ1-2; TRBD1 aligns across 7 bases. V shed 1 base and J 2 bases; nucleotides not matched to a gene: 10. This CDR3 region has 17 residues. The germline CDR1 and CDR2 sequences are MGHRA and YSYEKL. CDR3: CASSQVASGGRNYGYTF. CDR3 in DNA: TGCGCCAGCAGCCAAGTAGCCTCAGGGGGTAGAAACTATGGCTACACCTTC.

The rearrangement links TRBV6-1 to TRBJ2-5; 10 nucleotides line up with TRBD1. The V segment lost 4 bases and the J segment 5 bases; nucleotides outside the gene matches: 7. The CDR3 sequence is 15 residues long. In germline, CDR1 is MNHNS, CDR2 SASEGT. The CDR3 DNA reads as TGTGCCAGCAGTGGGGGACAGGGGCCGGGTGAGACCCAGTACTTC. Translating gives CASSGGQGPGETQYF.

The chain employs TRBV7-9 and TRBJ1-2; TRBD1 aligns across 8 bases. The CDR3 has 13 amino acids. CDR1 and CDR2 from the germline V gene are SEHNR and FQNEAQ (reference sequence). With 4 bases clipped from V and 7 bases from J, the junction kept 5 bases outside the gene matches. For the CDR3, the DNA is TGTGCCAGCAGCTCATTCAGGGGGCTTGGCTACACCTTC. Its translation is CASSSFRGLGYTF.

J is TRBJ2-1 and V is TRBV4-3, with TRBD2 identical over 7 bases. Germline CDR1 and CDR2: LGHNA and YSLEER. The CDR3 length is 16 residues. J lost 12 bases, V lost 0 bases, and 14 bases had no gene match. The CDR3 coding sequence is TGCGCCAGCAGCCAAGACAATGGCGGGGGAATACGGGGGCAGTTCTTC. Its translation is CASSQDNGGGIRGQFF.

This clone was observed once. This chain joins TRBV28 and TRBJ2-3, with TRBD2 matching over 10 bases. Germline V gene sequence: CDR1 MDHEN, CDR2 SYDVKM. The V gene end was trimmed by 7 bases and the J gene end by 1 base; junction bases not matched to a gene: 2. This CDR3 is 14 amino acids long. CDR3: CASTLAGGTDTQYF. For the CDR3, the DNA is TGTGCCAGCACCCTAGCGGGGGGCACAGATACGCAGTATTTT. Variable domain in full (rest from reference TRBV28 and TRBJ2-3): DVKVTQSSRYLVKRTGEKVFLECVQDMDHENMFWYRQDPGLGLRLIYFSYDVKMKEKGDIPEGYSVSREKKERFSLILESASTNQTSMYLCASTLAGGTDTQYFGPGTRLTVL.